This T cell receptor beta chain was recovered during a study of blood T cell repertoires in COVID-19. Across the study: T cells, B-cell-depleted T cells, or PBMCs provided the cDNA or gDNA that served as material.

Original handling: Estimation of nucleated cell counts was performed using reference gene primer amplification. Assay used: immunoSEQ multiplex PCR; TCRdb lists only in-frame clones, some missing. That table supplies the V and J calls and clone size; D and trimming were determined from the DNA. The data show roughly 76,000 clones, around 86% seen once. Germline-derived CDR1 and CDR2 are MGHRA and YSYEKL. The CDR3 contains 15 residues. The germline V and J ends were trimmed by 0 bases and 1 base, with 9 bases remaining between them. This chain uses TRBV4-1 with TRBJ1-1; D is unclear. The clonotype originates from a woman aged 18-29 years with acute or convalescent COVID-19. The specimen was peripheral blood. The CDR3 bases are TGCGCCAGCAGCCAAGAAGCGCACCAGAACACTGAAGCTTTCTTT. Amino acid sequence: CASSQEAHQNTEAFF.